A selection of T cell receptor beta chains follows, all from one sample in a study of blood T cell dynamics during melanoma immunotherapy. Data came from immunoSEQ multiplex PCR; TCRdb stores just in-frame clones and leaves some out. The table includes 8,000 or so clones, 85% detected once. This specimen consisted of blood, obtained from a patient treated with checkpoint blockade. The source of these receptors is a human donor with melanoma. Both conserved end residues are part of each CDR3. Fields, in order: clone size, D gene, V gene, J gene, CDR3 DNA, CDR3 protein. A D gene is named only where the DNA matches it firmly. Rows may omit the clone size; those that give it use once, few, many or a size class.

size: NA; D: TRBD1; V: TRBV7-9; J: TRBJ1-2; DNA: TGTGCCAGCAGTCCAGGGGGCGGACGTCGTGGCTACACCTTC; CDR3: CASSPGGGRRGYTF
size: NA; D: TRBD1; V: TRBV18; J: TRBJ2-7; DNA: TGTGCCAGCTTTCTGACAGGGAAGACCGGCGAGCAGTACTTC; CDR3: CASFLTGKTGEQYF
size: NA; D: NA; V: TRBV5-1; J: TRBJ1-2; DNA: TGCGCCAGCAGCTTGGATGCAGGGTCCAACTATGGCTACACCTTC; CDR3: CASSLDAGSNYGYTF
size: NA; D: NA; V: TRBV6-5; J: TRBJ2-7; DNA: TGTGCCAGCAGTTCACTTTACGAGCAGTACTTC; CDR3: CASSSLYEQYF
size: once; D: TRBD2; V: TRBV6-1; J: TRBJ2-7; DNA: TGTGCCAGCAGTGAAGTTGAAGCGGGAGCCCGTGAGCAGTACTTC; CDR3: CASSEVEAGAREQYF
size: few; D: NA; V: TRBV7-9; J: TRBJ1-1; DNA: TGTGCCAGCAGCTTTCCGGGCGGATACACTGAAGCTTTCTTT; CDR3: CASSFPGGYTEAFF
size: NA; D: TRBD1; V: TRBV14; J: TRBJ2-2; DNA: TGTGCCAGCAGCCAGCTTTTGGACAGGGACACCGGGGAGCTGTTTTTT; CDR3: CASSQLLDRDTGELFF
size: few; D: NA; V: TRBV5-4; J: TRBJ2-7; DNA: TGTGCCAGCAGCCCAGGTGGACAGTCGGCCTACGAGCAGTACTTC; CDR3: CASSPGGQSAYEQYF
size: NA; D: NA; V: TRBV5-1; J: TRBJ2-3; DNA: TGCGCCAGCAGCTCCGGGACGCTCAGCACAGATACGCAGTATTTT; CDR3: CASSSGTLSTDTQYF
size: NA; D: NA; V: TRBV28; J: TRBJ2-7; DNA: TGTGCCAGCAGGGGACCGGGATACCCCGAGCAGTACTTC; CDR3: CASRGPGYPEQYF
size: NA; D: TRBD1; V: TRBV6-6; J: TRBJ1-1; DNA: TGTGCCAGCAGTTACTCGCACAGGGGGACAGACGGGAAGGCTTTCTTT; CDR3: CASSYSHRGTDGKAFF
size: NA; D: NA; V: TRBV7-3; J: TRBJ1-5; DNA: TGTGCCAGCAGCTCCTCCCGGGCCGGAGATCAGCCCCAGCATTTT; CDR3: CASSSSRAGDQPQHF
size: NA; D: TRBD2; V: TRBV5-5; J: TRBJ2-1; DNA: TGTGCCAGCAGCTTGGGACTAGCGGGAGTTCTCTACAATGAGCAGTTCTTC; CDR3: CASSLGLAGVLYNEQFF
size: NA; D: NA; V: TRBV2; J: TRBJ1-1; DNA: TGTGCCAGCACGACACCTCTGAACACTGAAGCTTTCTTT; CDR3: CASTTPLNTEAFF
size: once; D: NA; V: TRBV5-1; J: TRBJ2-7; DNA: TGCGCCAGCAGCCAGACCAGCTCCTACGAGCAGTACTTC; CDR3: CASSQTSSYEQYF
size: NA; D: TRBD2; V: TRBV18; J: TRBJ2-7; DNA: TGTGCCAGCTCAGCCCGGGACTACTCCTACGAGCAGTACTTC; CDR3: CASSARDYSYEQYF
size: NA; D: NA; V: TRBV28; J: TRBJ2-7; DNA: TGTGCCAGCAGAGGGGGCGGGAGGCTCCTCGAGCAGTACTTC; CDR3: CASRGGGRLLEQYF
size: NA; D: TRBD1; V: TRBV28; J: TRBJ1-2; DNA: TGTGCCAGCGGGAACACAGGGGTTAACTATGGCTACACCTTC; CDR3: CASGNTGVNYGYTF
size: NA; D: NA; V: TRBV10-3; J: TRBJ2-7; DNA: TGTGCCATCAGTGAGACGTGGTGGGCAGGGAAAGGCTACGAGCAGTACTTC; CDR3: CAISETWWAGKGYEQYF
size: NA; D: NA; V: TRBV18; J: TRBJ1-1; DNA: TGTGCCAGCTCACTAAAATCAGATGAAGCTTTCTTT; CDR3: CASSLKSDEAFF
size: few; D: NA; V: TRBV4-2; J: TRBJ2-7; DNA: TGTGCCAGCAGCCAAGTAGCGAGTAGCTCCTACGAGCAGTACTTC; CDR3: CASSQVASSSYEQYF
size: NA; D: NA; V: TRBV28; J: TRBJ2-5; DNA: TGTGCAACCAGGGCAGCTCCGTACCAAGAGACCCAGTACTTC; CDR3: CATRAAPYQETQYF